The clone carrying this TCR beta chain was counted only a few times. The antigen is unknown. A multiplex PCR was run with 60 Vbeta primers and 13 Jbeta primers. Method: immunoSEQ multiplex PCR; TCRdb's copy keeps in-frame clones and lacks some. The table lists approximately 220,000 clones, 76% of them singletons. The sample comes from a study of cytomegalovirus exposure and HLA in healthy donors. Findings and caveats of the study: Altogether, some 160 TCR beta chains were recorded as cytomegalovirus-associated. Roughly even sequencing depth across donors was the assumption behind the presence/absence analyses. What TCR beta sequences reportedly achieved was accurate prediction of HLA-A and HLA-B alleles in most subjects. The authors later found TCR association rates varying by HLA locus, with DRB1 most and HLA-C fewest.

CDR1 is SGDLS and CDR2 is YYNGEE in the germline V gene. CDR3 length equals 14 residues. V was pared by 8 bases and J by 2 bases, with 14 bases between. The rearrangement links TRBV9 to TRBJ2-1, with D tentatively TRBD1 (5 bases). The sequenced sample consisted of PBMCs. This clonotype was obtained from a man younger than 35 in good health and CMV-seronegative. The CDR3 sequence: CARMGPGTYNEQFF. DNA of the CDR3: TGTGCCAGGATGGGGCCAGGGACCTACAATGAGCAGTTCTTC.